This TCR beta chain appears in the sequencing data of a study of cytomegalovirus exposure and HLA in healthy donors. General study findings and limits: According to a later analysis, most TCR beta chains associated with CMV appeared HLA-restricted.

Use of 60 Vbeta and 13 Jbeta primers characterized the PCR. The repertoire was sequenced with immunoSEQ multiplex PCR; TCRdb's copy has only in-frame clones and lacks some. This sample lists 80,000 to 100,000 clones; its ten largest clones have 0.45% to 0.7%. As regards this clone: Its target is not known.

Germline loops: CDR1 LNHDA, CDR2 SQIVND (reference sequence). The CDR3 extends over 14 amino acids. The junction had 5 bases not matched to a gene; V was cut back by 8 bases and J by 2 bases. The source material was PBMCs. This receptor was identified in a man aged 45-65 years in good health and CMV-seronegative. The rearrangement joins TRBV19 to TRBJ1-5; 8 positions agree with TRBD1. CDR3 sequence: CASRTGNGNQPQHF. DNA of the CDR3: TGTGCCAGTCGGACAGGGAATGGCAATCAGCCCCAGCATTTT.